The T cell receptor (beta chain) described here comes from a study of blood T cells in healthy people across ages. Study in general: When template switching was applied, about one barcoded beta molecule was captured per two T cells.

This clonotype has a count of ten or more. The antigen is undetermined. CDR1 is KGHSH, CDR2 LQKENI, per germline. V lost 1 base to trimming and J lost 5 bases, with 14 bases between them. CDR3 size: 15 residues. Study findings and constraints: It was the long-lived donors that had more naive CD4+ cells and higher diversity than aged donors. Estimates drawn from one million T cells were deemed to understate diversity.

The study isolated at least 6.5 million PBMCs from each sample. Next came a second PCR, run for roughly 6 to 11 cycles, which used a sample-barcoded 5' primer along with a J-beta primer mix. Using its own MiXCR run on the 5' RACE reads, TCRdb lists one record per CDR3 protein. In the table there are 550,000 to 750,000 distinct CDR3 sequences, around 21% of which are singletons. This receptor was obtained from a man in his 70s in good health. V gene TRBV18 combines with J gene TRBJ2-5, with a weak D call TRBD1 (5 bases). The sample consisted of blood. In DNA, the CDR3 is TGTGCCAGCTCACCACTTTCAGGGAAGGAGGAGACCCAGTACTTC. Its protein product is CASSPLSGKEETQYF.